This TCR beta chain emerged from a study of early T cells in non-severe SARS-CoV-2 infection. Overall study: Investigators sequenced bulk RNA drawn from unsorted whole blood, and chains remained unpaired.

Regarding the study as a whole: Anti-spike CD8 responses were favored by VDJdb matching, which missed private and CD4 specificities.

Individual cDNA molecules each received unique molecular identifiers attached to them. TCRdb called the 5' RACE reads again in MiXCR, with one record for every CDR3 protein. The data hold tens of thousands of distinct CDR3 sequences, with about 13% observed a single time. The sample holds a few counts of this clonotype. No antigen is known for it. The CDR3 spans 11 residues. Deletions cut 6 bases from V and 4 bases from J, with 10 bases between. Germline assignment: CDR1 SQVTM and CDR2 ANQGSEA. This material consisted of whole blood, taken at baseline. This sequence joins TRBV29-1 and TRBJ2-7; D is uncertain. The receptor was isolated from an adult who was a healthcare worker with PCR-confirmed SARS-CoV-2 infection or an uninfected control (not recorded which). CDR3 in DNA: TGCAGCGTAAGTTTGGGGTACGAGCAGTACTTC. Translation gives CSVSLGYEQYF.